These 32 T cell receptor beta chains were all obtained from the same sample, sequenced in a study of regulatory T cells in long-lasting Graves disease. Arm-PCR with iRepertoire HTBI primers amplified the CDR3 regions for these TCR beta libraries. One entry per CDR3 protein results from TCRdb running MiXCR on the multiplex PCR reads. The repertoire holds 250,000 or so distinct CDR3 sequences, with 20% to 25% as singletons. Noted time point: newly diagnosed GD, antithyroid drugs for less than 3 months. PBMCs were the source of the RNA used for TCR sequencing. The material sequenced was peripheral blood mononuclear cells (PBMCs), taken at new diagnosis, from a patient treated with antithyroid drugs. Receptors originate from a female donor with Graves disease.

This clonotype was found a few times. The likely explanation is a read error, given a far larger clone one base away. The V gene is TRBV27, the J gene TRBJ2-1; 7 nucleotides line up with TRBD1. CDR1 MNHEY and CDR2 SMNVEV come from the germline V gene (reference sequence). The V gene end was trimmed by 3 bases and the J gene end by 10 bases; junction bases not matched to a gene: 9. The CDR3 consists of 14 residues. CDR3 in amino acids: CASSFGTDTYEQFF. The CDR3 DNA is TGTGCCAGCAGTTTCGGGACAGACACCTACGAGCAGTTCTTC.

The J gene is TRBJ2-1, the V gene TRBV20-1; TRBD2 matches at 10 bases. V shed 1 base, J shed 0 bases, and the junction held 3 bases outside the gene matches. Looked up from germline, CDR1 is DFQATT and CDR2 is SNEGSKA (reference sequence). CDR3 size: 16 residues. CDR3 loop: CSARGLAGHSYNEQFF. CDR3 nucleotides: TGCAGTGCTAGAGGACTAGCGGGCCACTCCTACAATGAGCAGTTCTTC.

This clonotype was recorded at least ten times. The V call is TRBV11-2, the J call TRBJ2-5; D may be TRBD2 (6 bases). Germline V gene lookup returns CDR1 SGHAT and CDR2 FQNNGV. The germline V and J ends were trimmed by 3 bases and 1 base, with 12 bases remaining between them. The CDR3 covers 15 residues. CDR3 bases: TGTGCCAGCAGCTTGCCACCGGGACTCCAAGAGACCCAGTACTTC. Translated: CASSLPPGLQETQYF.

In this sample, this clonotype turned up many times. The chain employs TRBV10-3 and TRBJ2-7, with no clear D. The CDR3 contains 12 residues. Germline loops: CDR1 ENHRY, CDR2 SYGVKD. Deletions cut 4 bases from V and 7 bases from J, with 11 bases between. CDR3 DNA: TGTGCCATCAGTGTAGGCGGCATTGAGCAGTACTTC. It is translated as CAISVGGIEQYF.

This clonotype has ten or more counts. The V and J genes are TRBV10-1 and TRBJ2-2; D unresolved. This CDR3 is 13 amino acids long. Trimming cost V 3 bases and J 5 bases, with 7 bases left between them. Germline-derived CDR1 and CDR2 are WNHNN and SYGVQD (reference sequence). The chain's CDR3 is CASSDSNTGELFF. Here the CDR3 DNA reads TGCGCCAGCAGTGATAGCAATACCGGGGAGCTGTTTTTT.

This clonotype has ten or more counts. The rearrangement uses TRBV5-6 and TRBJ2-5; 9 bases align to TRBD2. The germline gives CDR1 SGHDT, CDR2 YYEEEE. The CDR3 totals 15 residues. V trimming: 4 bases; J trimming: 0 bases; junction bases outside the gene matches: 4. CDR3 in DNA: TGTGCCAGCAGCATGGTAGCGGGGGACCAAGAGACCCAGTACTTC. It is translated as CASSMVAGDQETQYF.

The sample holds a few counts of this clonotype. J is TRBJ1-4 and V is TRBV28; TRBD1 aligns across 9 bases. The CDR3 totals 15 residues. Germline CDR1 MDHEN, CDR2 SYDVKM. The J segment lost 7 bases and the V segment lost 8 bases, leaving 11 bases of the junction unmatched. CDR3 coding DNA: TGTGCCAGCTGTTCCCCGGGACAGGGCTCTGAAAAACTGTTTTTT. This codes for CASCSPGQGSEKLFF.

This clonotype was picked up many times. This rearrangement joins TRBV2 to TRBJ2-5; 7 bases are shared with TRBD1. J gave up 5 bases and V 9 bases, and 6 bases lay outside the gene matches. The CDR3 runs 12 residues. From germline, CDR1 is SNHLY and CDR2 FYNNEI. CDR3 in amino acids: CASYRGSETQYF. As DNA, the CDR3 is TGTGCCAGTTACAGGGGATCGGAGACCCAGTACTTC.

This clonotype was observed at least ten times. The rearrangement joins TRBV5-4 to TRBJ2-3; 9 nucleotides line up with TRBD1. The V gene's germline CDR1 is SGHNT and CDR2 YYREEE (reference sequence). The trim removed 2 bases at V and 5 bases at J, leaving 12 bases unmatched. CDR3 size: 17 residues. Here the CDR3 reads CASSFLRWTGEKDTQYF. The CDR3 DNA is TGTGCCAGCAGCTTTTTACGTTGGACAGGGGAAAAAGATACGCAGTATTTT.

This clonotype was found once. This sequence is one base from a far larger clone and is likely a read error. The chain recombines TRBV6-9 with TRBJ1-1; D unresolved. Germline CDR1 reads MNHGY; CDR2 reads SVAAGI. Trimming took 3 bases from V and 7 from J, leaving 15 bases between them. The CDR3 is made up of 14 amino acids. CDR3 loop: CASSYSPGGIEAFF. The DNA for the CDR3 is TGTGCCAGCAGTTACTCTCCCGGAGGTATTGAAGCTTTCTTT.

This clonotype was observed a handful of times. The V gene is TRBV28, the J gene TRBJ1-2; D is possibly TRBD1 (6 bases). The germline CDR1 and CDR2 sequences are MDHEN and SYDVKM. V lost 6 bases, J lost 4 bases, and 15 bases lay in between. CDR3 length: 14 amino acids. CDR3 in DNA: TGTGCCAGCAGATTAACAGGGAAGGGCTATGGCTACACCTTC. As protein: CASRLTGKGYGYTF.

This clonotype was seen ten or more times. This chain links TRBV29-1 with TRBJ1-2; D unresolved. In germline, CDR1 is SQVTM, CDR2 ANQGSEA. CDR3 length: 12 amino acids. V was cut by 7 bases and J by 2 bases, with 11 bases left in between. The CDR3 coding sequence is TGCAGCGACCTGACACTAAACTATGGCTACACCTTC. It translates to CSDLTLNYGYTF.

The chain has TRBV20-1 and TRBJ2-1; TRBD1 is a possible D gene (6 bases). V was trimmed by 3 bases and J by 4 bases, leaving 16 bases between them. Germline V gene lookup returns CDR1 DFQATT and CDR2 SNEGSKA (reference sequence). The CDR3 is 15 amino acids. DNA for the CDR3: TGCAGTGCTAGCGGTGGACAGTTTATTTACAATGAGCAGTTCTTC. Protein sequence: CSASGGQFIYNEQFF.

Only one count was recorded for this clonotype. A read error may be the cause here, since a much bigger clone is one base away. The chain has TRBV29-1 and TRBJ2-7; D unclear. Trimming stripped 4 bases from V and 2 bases from J, with 9 bases between. Germline lookup yields CDR1 SQVTM and CDR2 ANQGSEA. The CDR3 is 12 amino acids. CDR3 residues: CSVAQTPYEQYF. CDR3 nucleotide sequence: TGCAGCGTTGCACAAACCCCCTACGAGCAGTACTTC.

This clonotype occurred many times. This sequence joins TRBV5-1 and TRBJ2-7; D tentatively reads TRBD1 or TRBD2 (5 bases each). The CDR3 runs to 12 residues. Trimming shortened V by 4 bases and J by 6 bases, and 11 bases separated the two germline ends. Germline V gene lookup returns CDR1 SGHRS and CDR2 YFSETQ. The CDR3 sequence: CASSLQEAEQYF. The CDR3 nucleotides read TGCGCCAGCAGCCTACAGGAGGCCGAGCAGTACTTC.

This clonotype came up many times. The CDR3 sequence is CASSGDREETQYF. The CDR3 DNA sequence: TGTGCCAGCAGTGGGGACAGGGAAGAGACCCAGTACTTC. The chain has TRBV2 and TRBJ2-5; 9 bases are shared with TRBD1. J lost 3 bases, V lost 4 bases, and 0 bases had no gene match. Germline V lookup: CDR1 SNHLY, CDR2 FYNNEI. This CDR3 region has 13 residues.

This clonotype was counted at least ten times. This chain joins TRBV28 and TRBJ1-2; D is uncertain. CDR1 is MDHEN, CDR2 SYDVKM, per germline. CDR3 length: 14 amino acids. Trimming removed 2 bases at V and 4 bases at J, with 11 bases between. The CDR3 loop is CASSLALKGYGYTF. CDR3 in DNA: TGTGCCAGCAGTTTAGCGTTGAAGGGCTATGGCTACACCTTC.

Many counts were recorded for this clonotype. At one boundary the junction diverges from the germline segment, which might be a read error. The chain recombines TRBV5-1 with TRBJ2-2; D is perhaps TRBD2 (5 bases). The V gene's germline CDR1 is SGHRS and CDR2 YFSETQ. The CDR3 totals 15 residues. As DNA, the CDR3 is TGTGCCAGCAGCTTGGGGTCGCGGGTGTCCGGGGAGCTGTTTTTT. Protein sequence: CASSLGSRVSGELFF.

This clonotype appeared a few times. The chain is built from TRBV4-3 and TRBJ1-2, with D perhaps matching TRBD1 (5 bases). The CDR3 has 13 amino acids. Germline V gives CDR1 LGHNA, CDR2 YSLEER. The V end lost 0 bases, the J end lost 6 bases, and 8 bases lay between the germline ends. CDR3 in DNA: TGCGCCAGCAGCCAAGATGAAGGGGATGGCTACACCTTC. As protein: CASSQDEGDGYTF.

The sample holds many counts of this clonotype. This chain uses TRBV29-1 with TRBJ2-3; 8 positions match TRBD1. V shed 6 bases and J 2 bases; nucleotides not matched to a gene: 4. CDR3 length equals 13 residues. CDR1 and CDR2 (germline): SQVTM, ANQGSEA. CDR3 coding DNA: TGCAGCGTAGACAGGGGATCCACAGATACGCAGTATTTT. Residues: CSVDRGSTDTQYF.

This clonotype was seen many times. The chain has TRBV6-1 and TRBJ1-2; D not resolved. Trimming removed 0 bases at V and 4 bases at J, with 15 bases between. The germline gives CDR1 MNHNS, CDR2 SASEGT. The CDR3 runs 16 residues. The CDR3 is CASSEAAGQAIYGYTF. The CDR3 bases are TGTGCCAGCAGTGAAGCGGCGGGTCAAGCCATCTATGGCTACACCTTC.

Many counts were recorded for this clonotype. The chain has TRBV2 and TRBJ2-7, with 12 positions matching TRBD2. J gave up 3 bases and V 10 bases, and 13 bases lay outside the gene matches. Germline loops: CDR1 SNHLY, CDR2 FYNNEI. The CDR3 sequence is 16 residues long. The CDR3 nucleotides are TGTGCCACCCGAAAAGGGCTAGCGGGGGGGCTCTACGAGCAGTACTTC. This gives the protein CATRKGLAGGLYEQYF.

With regard to this clonotype: A clone one base away is much larger, so this may be a read error. This chain links TRBV7-2 with TRBJ2-2; D perhaps matches TRBD2 (6 bases). CDR1 is SGHTA, CDR2 FQGNSA, per germline. The CDR3 runs 16 residues. CDR3 in DNA: TGTGCCAGCAGCTTACCCCGACTAGTTAACACCAGGGAGCTGTTTTTT. This codes for CASSLPRLVNTRELFF.

Many counts were recorded for this clonotype. The rearrangement uses TRBV30 and TRBJ2-5, with TRBD1 identical over 9 bases. The CDR3 has 14 residues. Germline V gives CDR1 GTSNPN, CDR2 SVGIG (reference sequence). The junction had 4 bases not matched to a gene; V was cut back by 1 base and J by 4 bases. CDR3 sequence: CAWSGGQGRETQYF. Written as DNA, the CDR3 is TGTGCCTGGAGTGGGGGACAGGGAAGAGAGACCCAGTACTTC.

Ten or more counts support this clonotype. The rearrangement links TRBV6-5 to TRBJ1-5, with a tentative D call TRBD1 (5 bases). V shed 6 bases and J shed 5 bases, with 14 bases lying between them. This CDR3 region has 14 residues. Germline V gene sequence: CDR1 MNHEY, CDR2 SVGAGI. The DNA for the CDR3 is TGTGCCAGCAGCTACGGGGGGTCGGATCAGCCCCAGCATTTT. This codes for CASSYGGSDQPQHF.

This clonotype was found many times. The rearrangement links TRBV6-1 to TRBJ2-7; D might be TRBD1 (6 bases). Germline-derived CDR1 and CDR2 are MNHNS and SASEGT. Trimming removed 4 bases from V and 6 bases from J, with 10 bases in between. The length of the CDR3 is 12 residues. The CDR3 sequence: CASSATGTEQYF. In DNA, the CDR3 is TGTGCCAGCAGTGCAACAGGGACCGAGCAGTACTTC.

In its sample, this clonotype was seen many times. This CDR3 is CASSEWTSPYEQYF. The CDR3 DNA is TGCGCCAGCAGTGAGTGGACTAGTCCCTACGAGCAGTACTTC. The chain is built from TRBV10-1 and TRBJ2-7, with 7 bases matching TRBD2. The CDR3 sequence is 14 residues long. The ends lost 1 base at V and 2 bases at J; junction bases unmatched: 2. CDR1 is WNHNN and CDR2 is SYGVQD in the germline V gene (reference sequence).

There are many counts of this clonotype. J is TRBJ2-1 and V is TRBV6-1; D gene unclear. Germline V gene lookup returns CDR1 MNHNS and CDR2 SASEGT. The CDR3 totals 12 residues. The V end was cut by 8 bases, the J end by 4 bases, with 9 bases between. The CDR3 DNA sequence: TGTGCCAGCTTTACTACTTACAATGAGCAGTTCTTC. Protein product: CASFTTYNEQFF.

Here the CDR3 DNA reads TGCGCCAGCAGCCAAGATCAGAGGGGCTACGGAAACACCATATATTTT. Its protein product is CASSQDQRGYGNTIYF. The J gene is TRBJ1-3, the V gene TRBV4-1, with D possibly matching TRBD1 (5 bases). With 0 bases removed from V and 4 bases from J, the gap between germline ends came to 13 bases. Germline V gene lookup returns CDR1 MGHRA and CDR2 YSYEKL. The CDR3 consists of 16 residues.

This clonotype was seen ten or more times. This chain connects TRBV11-2 to TRBJ1-6; the D is unclear. Per the germline V gene, CDR1 is SGHAT and CDR2 is FQNNGV. The CDR3 totals 11 residues. Trimming stripped 5 bases from V and 5 bases from J, with 1 base between. DNA for the CDR3: TGTGCCAGCAGCCATAATTCACCCCTCCACTTT. This encodes CASSHNSPLHF.

This clonotype has ten or more counts. V and J are TRBV3-1 and TRBJ1-2, with 12 bases that match TRBD1. The CDR3 contains 14 residues. Germline trimming cut 3 bases from V and 8 bases from J; bases unmatched to any gene: 4. Germline V lookup: CDR1 LGHDT, CDR2 YNNKEL (reference sequence). CDR3 in amino acids: CASSQGQGAKGYTF. The DNA for the CDR3 is TGTGCCAGCAGCCAGGGACAGGGGGCCAAAGGCTACACCTTC. Looking up the rest from reference TRBV3-1 and TRBJ1-2 gives the full variable domain: DTAVSQTPKYLVTQMGNDKSIKCEQNLGHDTMYWYKQDSKKFLKIMFSYNNKELIINETVPNRFSPKSPDKAHLNLHINSLELGDSAVYFCASSQGQGAKGYTFGSGTRLTVV.

This clonotype was recorded at least ten times. J is TRBJ1-2 and V is TRBV11-1, with D hard to call. The germline gives CDR1 SGHAT, CDR2 FQDESV (reference sequence). The V and J ends lost 5 bases and 4 bases respectively, with 11 bases between them. The CDR3 covers 13 residues. CDR3 nucleotides: TGTGCCAGCAGCCCAGATCGGGCCTATGGCTACACCTTC. It codes for CASSPDRAYGYTF. The complete variable domain, with remaining parts taken from reference TRBV11-1 and TRBJ1-2, reads EAEVAQSPRYKITEKSQAVAFWCDPISGHATLYWYRQILGQGPELLVQFQDESVVDDSQLPKDRFSAERLKGVDSTLKIQPAELGDSAMYLCASSPDRAYGYTFGSGTRLTVV.